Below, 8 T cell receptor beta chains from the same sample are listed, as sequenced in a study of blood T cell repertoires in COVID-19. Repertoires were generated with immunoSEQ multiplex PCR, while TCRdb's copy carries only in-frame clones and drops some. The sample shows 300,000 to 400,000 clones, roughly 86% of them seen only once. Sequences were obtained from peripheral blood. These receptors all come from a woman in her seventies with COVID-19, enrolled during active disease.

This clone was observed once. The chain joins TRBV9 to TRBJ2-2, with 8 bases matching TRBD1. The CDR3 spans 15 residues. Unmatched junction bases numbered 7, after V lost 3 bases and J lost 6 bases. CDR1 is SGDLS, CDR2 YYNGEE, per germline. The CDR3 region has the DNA TGTGCCAGCAGCGATGACAGGGGAGTTGCCGGGGAGCTGTTTTTT. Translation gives CASSDDRGVAGELFF.

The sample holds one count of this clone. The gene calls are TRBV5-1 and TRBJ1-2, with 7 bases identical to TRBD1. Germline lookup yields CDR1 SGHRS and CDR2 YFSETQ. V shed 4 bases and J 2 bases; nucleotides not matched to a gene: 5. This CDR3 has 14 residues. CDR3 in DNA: TGCGCCAGCAGCCCACCGGGACAGAACTATGGCTACACCTTC. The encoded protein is CASSPPGQNYGYTF.

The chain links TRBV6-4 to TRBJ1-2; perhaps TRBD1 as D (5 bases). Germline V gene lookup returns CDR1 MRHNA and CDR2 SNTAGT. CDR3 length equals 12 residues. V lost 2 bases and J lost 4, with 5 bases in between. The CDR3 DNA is TGTGCCAGCAGTGACGACAGCTATGGCTACACCTTC. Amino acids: CASSDDSYGYTF.

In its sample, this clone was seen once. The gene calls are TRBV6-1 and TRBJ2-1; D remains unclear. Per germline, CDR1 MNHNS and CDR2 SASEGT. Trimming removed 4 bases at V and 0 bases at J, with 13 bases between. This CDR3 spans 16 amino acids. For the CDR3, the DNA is TGTGCCAGCAGTGCAATAACTCGGAGCTCCTACAATGAGCAGTTCTTC. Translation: CASSAITRSSYNEQFF.

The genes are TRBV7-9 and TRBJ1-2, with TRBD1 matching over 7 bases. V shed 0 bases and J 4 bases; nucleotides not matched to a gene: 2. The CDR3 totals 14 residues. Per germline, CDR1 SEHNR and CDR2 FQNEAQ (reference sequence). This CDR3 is CASSLADRAYGYTF. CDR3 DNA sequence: TGTGCCAGCAGCTTAGCTGACAGGGCCTATGGCTACACCTTC.

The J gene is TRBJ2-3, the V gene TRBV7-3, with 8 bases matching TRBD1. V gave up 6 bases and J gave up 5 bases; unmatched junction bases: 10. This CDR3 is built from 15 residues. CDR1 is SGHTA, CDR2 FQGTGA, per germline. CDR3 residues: CASSRAGTGLDTQYF. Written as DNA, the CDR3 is TGTGCCAGCAGTCGTGCCGGGACAGGCCTAGATACGCAGTATTTT.

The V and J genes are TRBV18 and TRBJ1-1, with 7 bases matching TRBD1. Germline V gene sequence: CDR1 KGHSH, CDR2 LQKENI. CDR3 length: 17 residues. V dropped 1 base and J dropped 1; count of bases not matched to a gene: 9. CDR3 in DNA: TGTGCCAGCTCACCACAGTACCAACAGGGGTGGAACACTGAAGCTTTCTTT. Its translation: CASSPQYQQGWNTEAFF.

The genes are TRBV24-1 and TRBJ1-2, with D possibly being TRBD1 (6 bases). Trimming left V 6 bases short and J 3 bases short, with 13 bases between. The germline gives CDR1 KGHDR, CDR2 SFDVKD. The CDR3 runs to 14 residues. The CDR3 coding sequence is TGTGCCACCAGTAACGGCAGGGGAGACTATGGCTACACCTTC. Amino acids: CATSNGRGDYGYTF.